A selection of T cell receptor beta chains follows, all from one sample in a study of CD8 T cells in Susac syndrome. Each CDR3 protein is one row after TCRdb ran MiXCR on the immunoSEQ multiplex PCR reads. The table lists a few hundred thousand distinct CDR3 sequences, around 85% of them singletons, with around 0.2% in the top ten. The sequenced material came from CD8+ T cells from PBMCs. These receptor sequences come from a human donor with multiple sclerosis. Each CDR3 is given with its conserved first and last residue. A D gene is named only where the DNA matches it firmly. Size is omitted from some rows. Given values are once, few, many or a class for expanded clones.

V	J	D	size	DNA	CDR3
TRBV13	TRBJ2-3	TRBD2	-	TGTGCCAGCAGCGGGGGACTAGAGGCAGATACGCAGTATTTT	CASSGGLEADTQYF
TRBV10-2	TRBJ1-2	-	-	TGCGCCAGCAGGAACAGGGATGGCTACACCTTC	CASRNRDGYTF
TRBV6-6	TRBJ2-1	-	few	TGTGCCGGGGGGAGCAATGAGCAGTTCTTC	CAGGSNEQFF
TRBV4-3	TRBJ1-5	-	-	TGCGCCAGCAGCCAAGATCGTGCAGGGGCAGGGCAGCCCCAGCATTTT	CASSQDRAGAGQPQHF
TRBV11-2	TRBJ2-5	-	-	TGTGCCAGCAGCTTCCGTCCGGACCAAGAGACCCAGTACTTC	CASSFRPDQETQYF
TRBV4-3	TRBJ2-7	-	-	TGCGCCAGCAGCCAGTCCAGGGTAGGGACCTACGAGCAGTACTTC	CASSQSRVGTYEQYF
TRBV7-9	TRBJ1-2	TRBD1	once	TGTGCCACCCGGGACAGGGAGAACTATGGCTACACCTTC	CATRDRENYGYTF
TRBV7-9	TRBJ2-7	TRBD1	-	TGTGCCAGCAGGGGGGGACAGGGTAGAGGCGAGCAGTACTTC	CASRGGQGRGEQYF
TRBV27	TRBJ1-4	-	-	TGTGCCAGCAGGAGACACGTTTTTAATGAAAAACTGTTTTTT	CASRRHVFNEKLFF
TRBV20-1	TRBJ2-1	-	-	TGCAGTGCTAGGGGGCATCCGAGCTCCTACAATGAGCAGTTCTTC	CSARGHPSSYNEQFF
TRBV15	TRBJ2-5	-	-	TGTGCCACCAGCAGTCGGGGCCGCCAAGAGACCCAGTACTTC	CATSSRGRQETQYF
TRBV6-6	TRBJ2-7	-	-	TGTGCCAGCACCTGGGGGATCAACGAGCAGTACTTC	CASTWGINEQYF
TRBV19	TRBJ2-7	-	-	TGTGCCAGTAATGACGGGGTTACCTACGAGCAGTACTTC	CASNDGVTYEQYF
TRBV29-1	TRBJ1-1	TRBD1	-	TGCAGCGTTTACAGGGGTACTGAAGCTTTCTTT	CSVYRGTEAFF
TRBV2	TRBJ2-1	-	-	TGTGCCAGCAGTGAAGTTCCTGGCGACCGGGGGCAAAAGTGGGATGAGCAGTTCTTC	CASSEVPGDRGQKWDEQFF
TRBV20-1	TRBJ2-3	TRBD2	-	TGCAGTGCGGGAGGGCAGGGCACAGATACGCAGTATTTT	CSAGGQGTDTQYF
TRBV2	TRBJ1-2	-	-	TGTGCCAGCAGTTCAGGGGTTCCAAACTATGGCTACACCTTC	CASSSGVPNYGYTF
TRBV19	TRBJ2-1	TRBD2	few	TGTGCCAGTAGTTTCCTCGGGGGGTACAATGAGCAGTTCTTC	CASSFLGGYNEQFF
TRBV6-2/TRBV6-3	TRBJ2-5	TRBD2	-	TGTGCCAGCAGCCGTGGACTAGCGGGAGGTGTTTTTTGGGAGACCCAGTACTTC	CASSRGLAGGVFWETQYF
TRBV19	TRBJ1-1	-	-	TGTGCCAGTAGTGCGTGGACAGCCGGAACTGAAGCTTTCTTT	CASSAWTAGTEAFF
TRBV7-9	TRBJ1-4	-	-	TGTGCCAGCAGCTTAGTCTTGGGGCTGGATGAAAAACTGTTTTTT	CASSLVLGLDEKLFF
TRBV6-5	TRBJ2-7	-	-	TGTGCCAGCAGTTACTCGTCAGGGGAGGCCGTCTACGAGCAGTACTTC	CASSYSSGEAVYEQYF
TRBV15	TRBJ2-2	-	-	TGTGCCACCAGCCCGCTGTGGGCTAGTGGCACCGGGGAGCTGTTTTTT	CATSPLWASGTGELFF
TRBV20-1	TRBJ1-6	-	-	TGCAGTGCTAGTGGGGTTCAGGGTAATTCACCCCTCCACTTT	CSASGVQGNSPLHF
TRBV18	TRBJ2-7	-	-	TGTGCCAGCTCACCACCGGATCCAGCCTACTCCTACGAGCAGTACTTC	CASSPPDPAYSYEQYF
TRBV6-2/TRBV6-3	TRBJ2-2	-	-	TGTGCCAGCAGTTACGGCGGGGAGCTGTTTTTT	CASSYGGELFF
TRBV7-9	TRBJ1-1	-	-	TGTGCCAGCAGCTTAGTGTCGCAGGGACTCACTGAAGCTTTCTTT	CASSLVSQGLTEAFF
TRBV7-9	TRBJ2-1	TRBD2	-	TGTGCCAGTATTTCAGCGGGACCCTACAATGAGCAGTTCTTC	CASISAGPYNEQFF
TRBV27	TRBJ2-4	TRBD1	-	TGTGCCAGCAGCTCAGACAGGGGCGAGTTAGCCAAAAACATTCAGTACTTC	CASSSDRGELAKNIQYF
TRBV6-5	TRBJ1-1	-	-	TGTGCCAGCAGTTACGAGGGCCCCCCAGGTGCGTGGAACACTGAAGCTTTCTTT	CASSYEGPPGAWNTEAFF
TRBV21-1	TRBJ1-1	-	-	TGTGCCAGCAGCACAAAAAAGGAGGAGGGGACTCCAAACACTGAAGCTTTCTTT	CASSTKKEEGTPNTEAFF
TRBV4-1	TRBJ2-5	-	once	TGCGCCAGCAGCAGCGAAAGCTGGTGGGAGAAAACCCCCAGAAAACATCACCTCCCAGAGACCCAGTACTTC	CASSSESWWEKTPRKHHLPETQYF
TRBV12-3/TRBV12-4	TRBJ1-1	-	-	TGTGCCAGCAGTGCCCCAGCCGCTTCCCCCGCGGGGATAGAAACTGAAGCTTTCTTT	CASSAPAASPAGIETEAFF
TRBV3-1	TRBJ2-1	TRBD2	-	TGTGCCAGCAGCCAAGATCTAGGCGGGAGGTTCACCTACAATGAGCAGTTCTTC	CASSQDLGGRFTYNEQFF
TRBV20-1	TRBJ1-1	-	-	TGCAGTGCCCCCCTGGCGGCAGGTGGGCGAAAGGTAGCTTTCTTT	CSAPLAAGGRKVAFF
TRBV3-1	TRBJ2-1	-	-	TGTGCCAGCAGCCCAGGACTCGGCGCGGCCTTTGAGCAGTTCTTC	CASSPGLGAAFEQFF
TRBV27	TRBJ2-2	-	-	TGTGCCAGCAGTTTCATAGTGCGGGTCAACACCGGGGAGCTGTTTTTT	CASSFIVRVNTGELFF
TRBV12-3/TRBV12-4	TRBJ2-3	TRBD1	-	TGTGCCAGCAGTTATACGGGACAGGGCACAGATACGCAGTATTTT	CASSYTGQGTDTQYF
TRBV28	TRBJ2-2	-	-	TGTGCCAGCAGTTTCTACGGCGGGAACACCGGGGAGCTGTTTTTT	CASSFYGGNTGELFF
TRBV2	TRBJ2-7	-	once	TGTGCCAGCAGTTCAGCTGTGGACGAGCAGTACTTC	CASSSAVDEQYF
TRBV7-9	TRBJ2-1	-	-	TGTGCCAGCAGCTTAGTGACGTCCTGGGGCAATGAGCAGTTCTTC	CASSLVTSWGNEQFF
TRBV27	TRBJ2-3	TRBD1	-	TGTGCCAGCAGTTCAGACAGGGGGCAGGCAGATACGCAGTATTTT	CASSSDRGQADTQYF
TRBV7-9	TRBJ2-3	TRBD2	-	TGTGCCAGCAGCCCTAGCGGGGGTAGCACAGATACGCAGTATTTT	CASSPSGGSTDTQYF
TRBV19	TRBJ1-2	TRBD1	-	TGTGCCAGTGAAGGAAGGGGGCCGGGCTACACCTTC	CASEGRGPGYTF
TRBV11-1	TRBJ2-7	-	-	TGTGCCAGCAGCTTTAATATACCCTCCTACGAGCAGTACTTC	CASSFNIPSYEQYF
TRBV27	TRBJ2-1	-	-	TGTGCCAGCAGTTTATACGGGGGCAATGAGCAGTTCTTC	CASSLYGGNEQFF
TRBV5-6	TRBJ2-7	-	-	TGTGCCAGCAGCCCCGGTTGGGGCGGGGCCTACGAGCAGTACTTC	CASSPGWGGAYEQYF
TRBV19	TRBJ2-5	-	-	TGTGCCAGTAGTATTGAGGGGAACCAAGAGACCCAGTACTTC	CASSIEGNQETQYF
TRBV5-1	TRBJ2-7	-	-	TGCGCCAGCAGCTCAAGCCGGGCGATCTCCTACGAGCAGTACTTC	CASSSSRAISYEQYF
TRBV7-9	TRBJ2-7	-	-	TGTGCCAGCTGTGGGGGTACCTACGAGCAGTACTTC	CASCGGTYEQYF
TRBV27	TRBJ1-5	-	-	TGTGCCAGCAGTTTAGAGGCCTATCAGCCCCAGCATTTT	CASSLEAYQPQHF
TRBV4-1	TRBJ2-3	TRBD2	few	TGCGCCAGCAGCCAGTCTAGCGGGCACCCAGATACGCAGTATTTT	CASSQSSGHPDTQYF
TRBV6-2/TRBV6-3	TRBJ2-5	-	-	TGTGCCAGCAGTTACTCTGGAGAGACCCAGTACTTC	CASSYSGETQYF
TRBV9	TRBJ2-3	-	-	TGTGCCAGCAGCGTAGGAGGGTCGGGATCGATGACAGATACGCAGTATTTT	CASSVGGSGSMTDTQYF
TRBV9	TRBJ1-2	TRBD1	-	TGTGCCAGCTCCTCAGGGGGGTCGGATGGCTACACCTTC	CASSSGGSDGYTF
TRBV4-3	TRBJ2-3	TRBD1	-	TGCGCCAGCAGTGAGGGGGCAACATATACGCAGTATTTT	CASSEGATYTQYF
TRBV27	TRBJ2-7	TRBD2	few	TGTGCCAGCAGTTTAGCGGCTAGCGGCTACGAGCAGTACTTC	CASSLAASGYEQYF